This TCR beta chain was sequenced during a study of blood T cell repertoires in COVID-19. As for the study in general: The United States, Italy and Spain supplied acute and convalescent COVID-19 samples. Sources were T cells, B-cell-depleted T cells, or PBMCs; the material itself was cDNA or gDNA.

This CDR3 has 16 residues. Losses at the gene ends were 4 bases for V and 5 bases for J; bases not matched to a gene: 8. CDR1 is SGHNT and CDR2 is YENEEA in the germline V gene. In the original analysis: Estimated nucleated cell counts came from reference gene primer amplification. Assay: immunoSEQ multiplex PCR; the TCRdb copy retains only in-frame clones and omits some. V and J calls and clone size follow that table, whereas D and trimming were derived from the DNA. The sample lists over 75,000 clones, roughly 84% seen once, with about a fifth in the top ten. Sequenced material: peripheral blood. The TCR sequence derives from a woman between 50 and 59 years old with acute or convalescent COVID-19. The gene calls are TRBV11-3 and TRBJ2-1; 10 nucleotides agree with TRBD2. The CDR3 spells CASSSRSGGAHNEQFF. The DNA for the CDR3 is TGTGCCAGCAGCTCCAGGAGCGGGGGGGCCCACAATGAGCAGTTCTTC.